This T cell receptor (beta chain) was found in a study of T-cell memory formation after mild COVID-19. This clonotype is labeled as medium-sized. Its antigen is as yet unknown. MiXCR was run by TCRdb on the 5' RACE reads, yielding one entry per CDR3 protein. The sample includes 29,000 or so distinct CDR3 sequences, around 12% of them seen just once. Deletions cut 3 bases from V and 1 base from J, with 6 bases between. The CDR3 length is 13 residues. Broader study findings: Shrinking CD4+ clones resided mostly in CM and EM, and CD8+ ones in EMRA.

The chain uses TRBV12-3 or TRBV12-4 and TRBJ1-1; D unclear. The clonotype originates from an adult woman who had mild COVID-19 (a few samples of this study predate the infection). Cell type and time point are not known. Sequenced material: PBMCs or a T cell subset sorted from them (not recorded which). DNA of the CDR3: TGTGCCAGCAGTTTTAAAGGGAACACTGAAGCTTTCTTT. It encodes CASSFKGNTEAFF.